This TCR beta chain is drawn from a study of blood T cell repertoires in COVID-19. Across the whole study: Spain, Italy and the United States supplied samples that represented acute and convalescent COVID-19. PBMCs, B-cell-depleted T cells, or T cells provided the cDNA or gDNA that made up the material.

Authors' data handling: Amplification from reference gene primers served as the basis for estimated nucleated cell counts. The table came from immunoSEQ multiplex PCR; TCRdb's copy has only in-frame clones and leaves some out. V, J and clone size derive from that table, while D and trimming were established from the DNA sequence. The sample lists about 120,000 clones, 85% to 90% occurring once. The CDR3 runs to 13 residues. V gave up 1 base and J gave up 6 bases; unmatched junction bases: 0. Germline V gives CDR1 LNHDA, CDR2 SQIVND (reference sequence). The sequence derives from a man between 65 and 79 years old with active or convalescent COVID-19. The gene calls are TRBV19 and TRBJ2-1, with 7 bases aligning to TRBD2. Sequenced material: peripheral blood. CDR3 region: CASSIGTSNEQFF. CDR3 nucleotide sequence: TGTGCCAGTAGTATAGGGACTAGCAATGAGCAGTTCTTC.